Listed below are T cell receptor beta chains from one sample, sequenced in a study of blood T cell repertoires in COVID-19. Libraries were prepared by immunoSEQ multiplex PCR; TCRdb keeps only in-frame clonotypes and omits some of them. This repertoire shows around 220,000 clones, approximately 79% found once; its top ten account for about 4%. The material sequenced was peripheral blood. These receptors all stem from a woman aged 40 to 50 with active or convalescent COVID-19. The CDR3 runs from the conserved cysteine through the conserved F or W. A D gene is named only where the DNA matches it firmly. Clone size is not always given. Where it is, it says once, few, many or a class for expanded clones.

size: -; V: TRBV30; J: TRBJ1-1; D: -; CDR3: CAWSPMNTEAFF; DNA: TGTGCCTGGAGTCCCATGAACACTGAAGCTTTCTTT
size: -; V: TRBV6-5; J: TRBJ2-2; D: -; CDR3: CASRYSILRTGELFF; DNA: TGTGCCAGCCGGTACTCTATCCTTCGCACCGGGGAGCTGTTTTTT
size: -; V: TRBV7-6; J: TRBJ1-5; D: -; CDR3: CASSLGRSNQPQHF; DNA: TGTGCCAGCAGCTTAGGAAGGAGTAATCAGCCCCAGCATTTT
size: -; V: TRBV6-1; J: TRBJ1-3; D: -; CDR3: CASSEARGFGNTIYF; DNA: TGTGCCAGCAGTGAAGCACGGGGGTTTGGAAACACCATATATTTT
size: -; V: TRBV14; J: TRBJ1-6; D: -; CDR3: CASSQEVSDRPNSPLHF; DNA: TGTGCCAGCAGCCAAGAAGTATCAGACAGGCCCAATTCACCCCTCCACTTT
size: -; V: TRBV5-1; J: TRBJ2-1; D: TRBD2; CDR3: CASSLGRGGYYNEQFF; DNA: TGCGCCAGCAGCTTGGGTCGCGGGGGGTACTACAATGAGCAGTTCTTC
size: -; V: TRBV19; J: TRBJ1-4; D: TRBD1; CDR3: CASSLGQGRTNEKLFF; DNA: TGTGCCAGTAGTTTGGGACAGGGGAGAACTAATGAAAAACTGTTTTTT
size: -; V: TRBV6-5; J: TRBJ2-5; D: -; CDR3: CASRTPGGQETQYF; DNA: TGTGCCAGCAGAACTCCCGGGGGCCAAGAGACCCAGTACTTC
size: -; V: TRBV5-1; J: TRBJ2-3; D: -; CDR3: CASSTSDYTDTQYF; DNA: TGCGCCAGCAGCACATCGGACTACACAGATACGCAGTATTTT
size: -; V: TRBV6-5; J: TRBJ1-6; D: -; CDR3: CASSWGEDSPLHF; DNA: TGTGCCAGCAGTTGGGGGGAGGATTCACCCCTCCACTTT
size: -; V: TRBV6-6; J: TRBJ1-1; D: -; CDR3: CASSYRGMDTEAFF; DNA: TGTGCCAGCAGTTACAGAGGGATGGACACTGAAGCTTTCTTT
size: -; V: TRBV5-5; J: TRBJ2-7; D: TRBD2; CDR3: CASSLVVGGGYEQYF; DNA: TGTGCCAGCAGCTTGGTTGTTGGCGGGGGCTACGAGCAGTACTTC
size: -; V: TRBV3-1/TRBV3-2; J: TRBJ2-3; D: TRBD2; CDR3: CASGRPRGGTDTQYF; DNA: TGTGCCAGCGGACGTCCGCGGGGGGGCACAGATACGCAGTATTTT
size: -; V: TRBV5-5; J: TRBJ2-7; D: -; CDR3: CASSLHLAVSYEQYF; DNA: TGTGCCAGCAGCTTACACCTGGCGGTCTCCTACGAGCAGTACTTC
size: -; V: TRBV16; J: TRBJ2-3; D: -; CDR3: CASSRSVDTQYF; DNA: TGTGCCAGCAGCCGTTCGGTAGATACGCAGTATTTT
size: -; V: TRBV13; J: TRBJ1-5; D: -; CDR3: CASSLGGGQPQHF; DNA: TGTGCCAGCAGCTTGGGTGGAGGGCAGCCCCAGCATTTT
size: few; V: TRBV6-5; J: TRBJ1-2; D: -; CDR3: CASSYQGGMFGYTF; DNA: TGTGCCAGCAGTTACCAGGGCGGTATGTTTGGCTACACCTTC
size: -; V: TRBV28; J: TRBJ1-2; D: -; CDR3: CASSREGGLYGYTF; DNA: TGTGCCAGCTCAAGGGAGGGGGGTCTTTATGGCTACACCTTC
size: -; V: TRBV30; J: TRBJ2-1; D: -; CDR3: CAWRIQGGHNEQFF; DNA: TGTGCCTGGAGGATTCAGGGGGGCCACAATGAGCAGTTCTTC
size: -; V: TRBV2; J: TRBJ1-2; D: -; CDR3: CASSYGDGYTF; DNA: TGTGCCAGCAGCTACGGAGATGGCTACACCTTC